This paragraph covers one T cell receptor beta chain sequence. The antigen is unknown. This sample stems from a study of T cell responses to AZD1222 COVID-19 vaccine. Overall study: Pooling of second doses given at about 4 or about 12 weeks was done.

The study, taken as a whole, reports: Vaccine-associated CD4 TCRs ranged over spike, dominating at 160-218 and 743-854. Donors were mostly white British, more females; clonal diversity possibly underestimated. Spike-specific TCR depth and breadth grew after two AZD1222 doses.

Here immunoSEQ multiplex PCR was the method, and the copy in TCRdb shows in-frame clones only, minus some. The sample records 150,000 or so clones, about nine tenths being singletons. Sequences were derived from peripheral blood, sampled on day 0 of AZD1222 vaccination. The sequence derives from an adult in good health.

Here the CDR3 reads CASSPQGRGSSYNSPLHF. CDR3 sequence (DNA): TGTGCCAGCAGCCCCCAGGGGCGGGGCAGCTCCTATAATTCACCCCTCCACTTT. The rearrangement joins TRBV7-9 to TRBJ1-6; maybe TRBD1 (6 bases). The germline V gene encodes CDR1 SEHNR and CDR2 FQNEAQ (reference sequence). Trimming shortened V by 5 bases and J by 0 bases, and 17 bases separated the two germline ends. The CDR3 consists of 18 residues.